This T cell receptor (beta chain) was identified during a study of T cell changes during pregnancy in multiple sclerosis. This CDR3 is 13 amino acids long. Trimming removed 6 bases from V and 6 bases from J; junction bases left unmatched: 5. In germline, CDR1 is MNHEY, CDR2 SMNVEV (reference sequence). Assay: immunoSEQ multiplex PCR; the TCRdb copy retains only in-frame clones and omits some. Here the sample spans 51,000 or so clones, just over 90% being singletons. The specimen comprised peripheral blood, sampled in the second trimester of pregnancy. The TCR originated in a female donor with multiple sclerosis, enrolled in a pregnancy study. This chain uses TRBV27 with TRBJ2-1, with TRBD1 identical over 7 bases. CDR3 region: CASREYRGNEQFF. CDR3 bases: TGTGCCAGCAGGGAATACAGGGGCAATGAGCAGTTCTTC.